These 5 T cell receptor beta chains were sequenced from one sample in a study of blood T cell repertoires in COVID-19. Clones were sequenced by immunoSEQ multiplex PCR, and TCRdb holds only the in-frame ones, with some missing. The top ten hold around 6% of the sample, which has roughly 350,000 clones, 80% to 90% seen once. Material: peripheral blood. These receptors were obtained from a woman aged 45 to 65 with COVID-19, enrolled during active disease.

A note on this clone: Other nucleotide sequences in the sample specify the same CDR3. The chain recombines TRBV18 with TRBJ2-7; 11 positions agree with TRBD1. J lost 4 bases, V lost 3 bases, and 2 bases had no gene match. Per germline, CDR1 KGHSH and CDR2 LQKENI. The CDR3 is made up of 14 amino acids. The CDR3, as DNA: TGTGCCAGCTCACCCGGGACAGGGGGATACGAGCAGTACTTC. Translation: CASSPGTGGYEQYF.

V gene TRBV5-4 combines with J gene TRBJ1-2; D is uncertain. Trimming cost V 0 bases and J 8 bases, with 14 bases left between them. Per the germline V gene, CDR1 is SGHNT and CDR2 is YYREEE (reference sequence). There are 14 residues in the CDR3. DNA of the CDR3: TGTGCCAGCAGCTTGGACAGATCAGTCGGAGGCTACACCTTC. Its translation is CASSLDRSVGGYTF.

This sequence joins TRBV6-5 and TRBJ1-4; TRBD1 agrees at 7 bases. CDR1 and CDR2 from the germline V gene are MNHEY and SVGAGI. The CDR3 has 14 residues. Losses at the gene ends were 2 bases for V and 8 bases for J; bases not matched to a gene: 5. CDR3 loop: CASSYDRVGEKLFF. Here the CDR3 DNA reads TGTGCCAGCAGTTACGACAGGGTAGGCGAAAAACTGTTTTTT.

This chain links TRBV18 with TRBJ1-1; tentatively, D is TRBD1 (6 bases). This CDR3 contains 14 residues. Germline loops: CDR1 KGHSH, CDR2 LQKENI. Trimming took 2 bases from V and 4 from J, leaving 11 bases between them. CDR3 protein: CASSPGGAGTEAFF. Here the CDR3 DNA reads TGTGCCAGCTCACCAGGGGGCGCAGGCACTGAAGCTTTCTTT.

The rearrangement links TRBV10-3 to TRBJ1-2; TRBD1 matches 9 bases. CDR1 and CDR2 from the germline V gene are ENHRY and SYGVKD. The V gene end was trimmed by 0 bases and the J gene end by 6 bases; junction bases not matched to a gene: 5. This CDR3 is built from 15 residues. CDR3 protein: CAISESLGTGNGYTF. The CDR3 region has the DNA TGTGCCATCAGTGAGTCTCTAGGGACAGGGAATGGCTACACCTTC.